These T cell receptor beta chains were read from a single sample in a study of blood T cell repertoires in COVID-19. TCRdb's table, derived via immunoSEQ multiplex PCR, lists solely in-frame clones and lacks some. The data show tens of thousands of clones, with about 88% seen just once and roughly a sixth held by the top ten. The material sequenced was peripheral blood. The source is an elderly woman with acute or convalescent COVID-19. The CDR3 runs from the conserved cysteine through the conserved F or W.

TRBJ1-5 TRBV6-1 CASSESYSNQPQHF
TRBJ2-7 TRBV30 CAWSVRGTDEQYF
TRBJ2-7 TRBV6-5 CASISTSSYEQYF
TRBJ1-2 TRBV9 CASSVEGGRAYGYTF
TRBJ1-2 TRBV20-1 CSASTGGYGYTF
TRBJ2-1 TRBV2 CASSRGQGAYNEQFF
TRBJ2-3 TRBV19 CASSIDRSMDRQHF
TRBJ2-7 TRBV6-5 CASTRGQGSYEQYF
TRBJ1-5 TRBV21-1 CASSIPGQRNQPQHF
TRBJ1-5 TRBV2 CASRAFTGVSNQPQHF
TRBJ2-1 TRBV23-1 CASSHTDSYNEQFF
TRBJ1-6 TRBV30 CAWSYEDSPLHF
TRBJ1-2 TRBV6-5 CASRGQGVDGWGYTF
TRBJ2-3 TRBV11-2 CASSGWSLGGFTDTQYF
TRBJ1-1 TRBV2 CASSEALGGGAEAFF
TRBJ1-2 TRBV14 CASSQDTNYGYTF
TRBJ1-2 TRBV5-4 CASSLEWRVRGGYTF
TRBJ2-2 TRBV24-1 CATSDYRAGELFF
TRBJ2-7 TRBV19 CASSRFGGSPYEQYF
TRBJ1-6 TRBV4-2 CASSQDDRGGNSPLHF
TRBJ1-1 TRBV10-3 CAISDAVLTEAFF
TRBJ1-5 TRBV9 CASSTGTGNNQPQHF
TRBJ1-2 TRBV28 CAYRDRGSTGYGYTF
TRBJ1-1 TRBV18 CASSDRQGQNTEAFF
TRBJ2-7 TRBV2 CASSALAGGSYEQYF
TRBJ2-2 TRBV9 CASGDGNTGELFF
TRBJ1-2 TRBV19 CASKIGTDVFYGYTF
TRBJ1-2 TRBV3-1/TRBV3-2 CASSQVRDYGYTF
TRBJ1-6 TRBV27 CASSPRDRVGSPLHF
TRBJ1-5 TRBV19 CASRTGELSQPQHF
TRBJ1-1 TRBV5-1 CASSSRPGGANTEAFF
TRBJ1-2 TRBV5-1 CASSPWGQNPNYGYTF
TRBJ2-2 TRBV11-3 CASSLLPARTSGGRTGELFF
TRBJ1-2 TRBV28 CASSQNGGYTF
TRBJ2-3 TRBV24-1 CATSDLQGLAGGIDTQYF
TRBJ1-1 TRBV10-3 CAISATGVGNTEAFF
TRBJ1-5 TRBV27 CASSTTGWGNQPQHF
TRBJ2-2 TRBV10-3 CAISAPGQNTGELFF
TRBJ1-6 TRBV3-1/TRBV3-2 CASSQEQGNSPLHF
TRBJ1-1 TRBV7-9 CASSADRGAEAFF
TRBJ2-1 TRBV6-6 CASFRTSGEINEQFF
TRBJ1-1 TRBV7-9 CASSLDSYTEAFF
TRBJ1-1 TRBV5-1 CASSWGQGAAYTEAFF
TRBJ2-2 TRBV7-9 CASSAQGALGSGELFF
TRBJ2-1 TRBV15 CATSRDWEGYNEQFF
TRBJ2-7 TRBV12-3/TRBV12-4 CASRGTGSHEQYF
TRBJ1-2 TRBV11-2 CASSLATGLDYGYTF
TRBJ1-2 TRBV9 CASSSPRTLGSSNYGYTF
TRBJ1-1 TRBV29-1 CSGRRGAEAFF
TRBJ2-3 TRBV5-6 CASSLAGQIPFLDTQYF
TRBJ1-5 TRBV2 CASSENRDSNQPQHF